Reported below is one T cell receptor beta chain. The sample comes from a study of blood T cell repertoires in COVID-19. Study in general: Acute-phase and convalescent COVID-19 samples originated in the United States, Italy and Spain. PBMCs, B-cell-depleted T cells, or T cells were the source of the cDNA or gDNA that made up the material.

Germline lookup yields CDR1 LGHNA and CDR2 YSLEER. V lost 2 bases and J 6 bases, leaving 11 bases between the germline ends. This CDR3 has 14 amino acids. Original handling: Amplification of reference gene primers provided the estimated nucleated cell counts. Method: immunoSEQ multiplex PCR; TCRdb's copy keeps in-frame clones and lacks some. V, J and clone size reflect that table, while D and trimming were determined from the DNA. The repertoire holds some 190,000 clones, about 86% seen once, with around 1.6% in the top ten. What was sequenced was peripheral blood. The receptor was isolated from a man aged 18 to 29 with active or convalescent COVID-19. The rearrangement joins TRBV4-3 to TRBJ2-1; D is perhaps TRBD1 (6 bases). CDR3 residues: CASSQPGDRNEQFF. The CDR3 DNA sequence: TGCGCCAGCAGCCAACCAGGGGACCGCAATGAGCAGTTCTTC.